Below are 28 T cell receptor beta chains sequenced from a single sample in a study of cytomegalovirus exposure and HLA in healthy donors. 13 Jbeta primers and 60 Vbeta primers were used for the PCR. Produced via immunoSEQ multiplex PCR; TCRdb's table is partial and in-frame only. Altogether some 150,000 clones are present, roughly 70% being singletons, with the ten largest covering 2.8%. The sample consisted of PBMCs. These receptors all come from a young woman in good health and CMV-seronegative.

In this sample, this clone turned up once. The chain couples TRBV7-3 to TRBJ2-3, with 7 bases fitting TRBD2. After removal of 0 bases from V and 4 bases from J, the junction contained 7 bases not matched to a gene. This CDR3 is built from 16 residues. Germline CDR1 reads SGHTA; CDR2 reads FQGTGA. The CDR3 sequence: CASSLTGGSRADTQYF. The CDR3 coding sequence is TGTGCCAGCAGCTTAACCGGCGGGAGTAGGGCAGATACGCAGTATTTT.

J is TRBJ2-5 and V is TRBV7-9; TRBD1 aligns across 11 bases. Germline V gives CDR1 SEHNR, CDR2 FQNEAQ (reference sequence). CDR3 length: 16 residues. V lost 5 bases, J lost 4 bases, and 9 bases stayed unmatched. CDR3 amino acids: CASSPRWTGGPETQYF. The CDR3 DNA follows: TGTGCCAGCAGCCCCCGGTGGACAGGGGGCCCAGAGACCCAGTACTTC.

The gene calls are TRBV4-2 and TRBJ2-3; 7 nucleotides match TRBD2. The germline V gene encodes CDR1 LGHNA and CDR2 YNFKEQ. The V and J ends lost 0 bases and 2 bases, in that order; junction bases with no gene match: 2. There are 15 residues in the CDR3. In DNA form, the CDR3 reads TGTGCCAGCAGCCAAGAGCGGGAGCACACAGATACGCAGTATTTT. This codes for CASSQEREHTDTQYF.

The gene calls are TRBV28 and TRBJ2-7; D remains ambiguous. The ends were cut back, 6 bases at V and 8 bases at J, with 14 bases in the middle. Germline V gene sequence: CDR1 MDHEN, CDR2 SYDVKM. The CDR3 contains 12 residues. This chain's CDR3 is CASSLGSIQQYF. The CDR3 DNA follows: TGTGCCAGCAGCCTAGGATCCATTCAGCAGTACTTC.

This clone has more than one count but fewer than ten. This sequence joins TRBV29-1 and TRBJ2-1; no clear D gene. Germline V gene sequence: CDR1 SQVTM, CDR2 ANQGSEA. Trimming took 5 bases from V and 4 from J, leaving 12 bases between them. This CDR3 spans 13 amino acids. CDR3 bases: TGCAGCGTTCTTTTGTCCCCTTACAATGAGCAGTTCTTC. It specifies CSVLLSPYNEQFF.

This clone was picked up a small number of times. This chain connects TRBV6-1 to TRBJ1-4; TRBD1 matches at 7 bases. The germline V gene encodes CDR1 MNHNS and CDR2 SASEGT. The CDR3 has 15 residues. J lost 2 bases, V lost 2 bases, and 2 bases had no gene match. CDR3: CASSELQGTNEKLFF. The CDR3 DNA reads TGTGCCAGCAGTGAATTACAGGGGACTAATGAAAAACTGTTTTTT.

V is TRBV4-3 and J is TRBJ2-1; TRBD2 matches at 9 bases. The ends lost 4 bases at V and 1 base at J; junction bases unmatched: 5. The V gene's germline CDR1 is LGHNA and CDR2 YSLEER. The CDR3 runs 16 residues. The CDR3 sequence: CASSPRLAGSYNEQFF. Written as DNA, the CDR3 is TGCGCCAGCAGCCCAAGGCTAGCGGGATCCTACAATGAGCAGTTCTTC.

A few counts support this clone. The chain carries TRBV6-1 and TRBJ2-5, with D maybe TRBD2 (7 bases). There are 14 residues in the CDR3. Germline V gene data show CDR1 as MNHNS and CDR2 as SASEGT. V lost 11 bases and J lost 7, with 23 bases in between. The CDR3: CAGGEGGSAGTQYF. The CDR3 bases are TGTGCCGGGGGAGAGGGGGGGTCCGCCGGGACCCAGTACTTC.

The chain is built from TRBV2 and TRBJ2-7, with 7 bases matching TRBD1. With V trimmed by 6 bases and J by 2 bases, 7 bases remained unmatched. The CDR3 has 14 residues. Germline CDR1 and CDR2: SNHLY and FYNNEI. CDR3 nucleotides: TGTGCCAGCAGGACAGGGTTCACAGCCTACGAGCAGTACTTC. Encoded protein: CASRTGFTAYEQYF.

CDR3 in amino acids: CATSTGQGATGELFF. The CDR3 coding sequence is TGTGCCACCAGCACCGGGCAGGGGGCAACCGGGGAGCTGTTTTTT. The rearrangement uses TRBV15 and TRBJ2-2; 8 bases fit TRBD1. CDR1 is LNHNV, CDR2 YYDKDF, per germline (reference sequence). This CDR3 spans 15 amino acids. J gave up 5 bases and V 4 bases, and 6 bases lay outside the gene matches.

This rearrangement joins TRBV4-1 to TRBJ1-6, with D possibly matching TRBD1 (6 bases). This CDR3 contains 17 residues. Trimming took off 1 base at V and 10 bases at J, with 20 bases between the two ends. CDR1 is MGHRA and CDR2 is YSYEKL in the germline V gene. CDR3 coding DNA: TGCGCCAGCAGCCAAGCCGCCGGGGAGGGGGTTTTCTCACCCCTCCACTTT. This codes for CASSQAAGEGVFSPLHF.

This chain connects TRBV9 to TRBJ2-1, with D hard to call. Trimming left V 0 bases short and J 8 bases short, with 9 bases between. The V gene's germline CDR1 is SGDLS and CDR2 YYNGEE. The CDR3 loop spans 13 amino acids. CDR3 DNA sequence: TGTGCCAGCAGCGTAGCCCCCAGCGATGAGCAGTTCTTC. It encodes CASSVAPSDEQFF.

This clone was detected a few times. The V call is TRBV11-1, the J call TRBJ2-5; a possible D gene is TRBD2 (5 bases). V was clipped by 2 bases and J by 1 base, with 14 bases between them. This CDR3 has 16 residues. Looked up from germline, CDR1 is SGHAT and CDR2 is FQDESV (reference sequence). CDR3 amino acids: CASSLLSLTTQETQYF. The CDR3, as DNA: TGTGCCAGCAGCTTACTTTCCCTGACTACCCAAGAGACCCAGTACTTC.

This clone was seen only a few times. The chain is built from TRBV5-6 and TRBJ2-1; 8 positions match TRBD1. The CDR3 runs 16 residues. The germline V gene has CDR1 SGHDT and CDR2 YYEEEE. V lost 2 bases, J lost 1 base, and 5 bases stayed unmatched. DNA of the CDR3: TGTGCCAGCAGCTTTGACAGGGGTTTTTCCTACAATGAGCAGTTCTTC. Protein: CASSFDRGFSYNEQFF.

The CDR3 is CAAGENTEAFF. Written as DNA, the CDR3 is TGTGCCGCAGGGGAAAACACTGAAGCTTTCTTT. V usage is TRBV7-9 and J usage is TRBJ1-1, with D possibly matching TRBD1 (6 bases). The germline CDR1 and CDR2 sequences are SEHNR and FQNEAQ (reference sequence). Trimming shortened V by 11 bases and J by 2 bases, and 9 bases separated the two germline ends. This CDR3 region has 11 residues.

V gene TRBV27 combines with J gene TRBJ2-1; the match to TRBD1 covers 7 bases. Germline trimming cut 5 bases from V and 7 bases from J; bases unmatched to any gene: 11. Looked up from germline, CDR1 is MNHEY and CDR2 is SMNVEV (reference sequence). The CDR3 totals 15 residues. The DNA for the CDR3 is TGTGCCAGCAGTCTTGGGTTAGGGGGCTCGAATGAGCAGTTCTTC. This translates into CASSLGLGGSNEQFF.

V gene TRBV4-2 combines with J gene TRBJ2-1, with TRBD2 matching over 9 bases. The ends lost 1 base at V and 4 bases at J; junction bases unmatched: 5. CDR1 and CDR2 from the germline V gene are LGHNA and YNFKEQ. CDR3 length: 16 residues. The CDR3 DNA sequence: TGTGCCAGCAGCCAAGGACCGACTAGCGGATACAATGAGCAGTTCTTC. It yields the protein CASSQGPTSGYNEQFF.

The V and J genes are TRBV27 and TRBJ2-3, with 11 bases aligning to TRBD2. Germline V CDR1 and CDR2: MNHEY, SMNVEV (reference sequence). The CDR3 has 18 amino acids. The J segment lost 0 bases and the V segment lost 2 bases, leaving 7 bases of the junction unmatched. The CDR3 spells CASSLAASGGTSTDTQYF. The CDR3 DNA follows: TGTGCCAGCAGTTTAGCGGCTAGCGGGGGGACTAGCACAGATACGCAGTATTTT.

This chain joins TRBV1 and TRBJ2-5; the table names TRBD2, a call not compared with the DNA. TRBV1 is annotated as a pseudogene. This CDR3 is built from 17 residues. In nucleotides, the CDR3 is TGCACCAGCAGCCAAGACCGGCTAGCGGGCCCGCGGGAGACCCAGTACTTC. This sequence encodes CTSSQDRLAGPRETQYF.

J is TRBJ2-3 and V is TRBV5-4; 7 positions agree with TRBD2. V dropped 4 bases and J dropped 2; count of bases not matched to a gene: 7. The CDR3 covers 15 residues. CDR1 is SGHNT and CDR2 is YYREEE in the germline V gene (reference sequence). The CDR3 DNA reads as TGTGCCAGCAGCGATCCTAGCGGTTTCACAGATACGCAGTATTTT. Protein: CASSDPSGFTDTQYF.

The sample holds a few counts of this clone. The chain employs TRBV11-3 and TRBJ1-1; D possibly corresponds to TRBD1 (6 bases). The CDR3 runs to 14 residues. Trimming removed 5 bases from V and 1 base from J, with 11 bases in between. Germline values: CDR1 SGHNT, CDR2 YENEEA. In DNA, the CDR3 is TGTGCCAGCAGCCCCAGGGGCGGGAACACTGAAGCTTTCTTT. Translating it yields CASSPRGGNTEAFF.

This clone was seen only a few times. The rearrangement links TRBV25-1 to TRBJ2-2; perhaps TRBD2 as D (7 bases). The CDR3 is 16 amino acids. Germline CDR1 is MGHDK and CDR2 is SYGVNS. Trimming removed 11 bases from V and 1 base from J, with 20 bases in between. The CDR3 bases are TGTGCCTCCTCCCCCGTAAGGGGGGGGAACACCGGGGAGCTGTTTTTT. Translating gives CASSPVRGGNTGELFF.

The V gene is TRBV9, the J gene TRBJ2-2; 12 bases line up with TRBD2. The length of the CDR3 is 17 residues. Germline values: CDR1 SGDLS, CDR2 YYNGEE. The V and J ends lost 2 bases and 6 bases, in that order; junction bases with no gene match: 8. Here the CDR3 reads CASSVLAGGPGAGELFF. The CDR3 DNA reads TGTGCCAGCAGCGTTCTAGCGGGAGGGCCTGGGGCCGGGGAGCTGTTTTTT. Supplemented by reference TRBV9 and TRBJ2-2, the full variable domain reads DSGVTQTPKHLITATGQRVTLRCSPRSGDLSVYWYQQSLDQGLQFLIQYYNGEERAKGNILERFSAQQFPDLHSELNLSSLELGDSALYFCASSVLAGGPGAGELFFGEGSRLTVL.

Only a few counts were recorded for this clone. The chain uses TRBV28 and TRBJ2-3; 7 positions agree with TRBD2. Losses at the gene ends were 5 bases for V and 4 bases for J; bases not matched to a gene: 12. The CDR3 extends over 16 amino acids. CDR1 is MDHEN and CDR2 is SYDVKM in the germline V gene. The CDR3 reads CASSDSGGRSPDTQYF. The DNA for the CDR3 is TGTGCCAGCAGTGATTCCGGCGGGAGATCTCCAGATACGCAGTATTTT.

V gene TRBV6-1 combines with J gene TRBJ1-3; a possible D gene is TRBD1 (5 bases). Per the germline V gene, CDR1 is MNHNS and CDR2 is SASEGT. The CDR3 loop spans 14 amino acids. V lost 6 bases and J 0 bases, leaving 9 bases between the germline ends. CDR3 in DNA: TGTGCCAGCAGCGAACAGGCCTCTGGAAACACCATATATTTT. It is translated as CASSEQASGNTIYF.

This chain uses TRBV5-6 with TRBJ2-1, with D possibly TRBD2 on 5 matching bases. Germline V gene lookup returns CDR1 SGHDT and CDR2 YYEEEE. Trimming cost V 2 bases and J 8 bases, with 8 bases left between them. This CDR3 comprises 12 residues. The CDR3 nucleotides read TGTGCCAGCAGCTTAGCGAGGGATGAGCAGTTCTTC. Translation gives CASSLARDEQFF.

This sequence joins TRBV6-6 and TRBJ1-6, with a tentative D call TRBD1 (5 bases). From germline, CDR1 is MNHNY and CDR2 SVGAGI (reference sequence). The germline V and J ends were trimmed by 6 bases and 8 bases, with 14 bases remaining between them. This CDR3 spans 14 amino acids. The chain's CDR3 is CASRERGGYSPLHF. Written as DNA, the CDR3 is TGTGCCAGCAGGGAGCGGGGGGGATATTCACCCCTCCACTTT.

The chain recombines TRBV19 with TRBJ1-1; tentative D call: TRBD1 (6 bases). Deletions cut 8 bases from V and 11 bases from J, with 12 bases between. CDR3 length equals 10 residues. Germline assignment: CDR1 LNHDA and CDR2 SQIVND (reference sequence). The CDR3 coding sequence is TGTGCCAGTGGGAAAAGGGGGGCTTTCTTT. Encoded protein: CASGKRGAFF.